This TCR beta chain was observed in a study of cytomegalovirus exposure and HLA in healthy donors. PCR involved 60 Vbeta and 13 Jbeta primers. Method: immunoSEQ multiplex PCR; TCRdb's copy keeps in-frame clones and lacks some. Seen here are over 150,000 clones, around 77% observed once, and the top ten hold about 2.8%. V shed 5 bases and J shed 6 bases, with 14 bases lying between them. The CDR3 runs to 13 residues. CDR1 is MNHNS, CDR2 SASEGT, per germline. This TCR was sampled from a woman under 40 in good health and CMV-seronegative. The sequenced material came from PBMCs. This chain links TRBV6-1 with TRBJ2-7, with D possibly being TRBD1 (5 bases). DNA of the CDR3: TGTGCCAGCAGTACAGCGTCCCAGGGCGAGCAGTACTTC. It is translated as CASSTASQGEQYF.